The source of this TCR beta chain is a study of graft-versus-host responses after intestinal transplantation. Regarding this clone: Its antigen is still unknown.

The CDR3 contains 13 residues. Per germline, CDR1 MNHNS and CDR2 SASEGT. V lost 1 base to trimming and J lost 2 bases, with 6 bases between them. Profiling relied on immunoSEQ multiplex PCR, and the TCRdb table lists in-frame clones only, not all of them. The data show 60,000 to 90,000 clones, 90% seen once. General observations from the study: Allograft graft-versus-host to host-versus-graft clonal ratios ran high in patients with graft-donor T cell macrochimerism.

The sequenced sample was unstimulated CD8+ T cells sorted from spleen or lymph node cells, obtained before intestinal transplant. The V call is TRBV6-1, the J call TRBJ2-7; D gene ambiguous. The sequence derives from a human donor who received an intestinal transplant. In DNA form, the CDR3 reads TGTGCCAGCAGTGAAGGTCAGACCTACGAGCAGTACTTC. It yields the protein CASSEGQTYEQYF.